This T cell receptor beta chain stems from a study of CD8+ T cells in alopecia areata. Overall study: Those patients who were treated received oral tofacitinib, which was given at 5 to 10 mg twice daily for moderate-to-severe alopecia areata. The drug, tofacitinib, lasted 6 to 18 months, followed by 6 months off drug. Broader study findings: The study found higher clonality in lesional than normal scalp, especially in alopecia totalis/universalis.

Individuals with alopecia areata gave both lesional scalp punch biopsies and peripheral blood for collection. On this clone: Its antigen is currently unknown.

This CDR3 contains 13 residues. Trimming removed 1 base from V and 5 bases from J; junction bases left unmatched: 0. The germline CDR1 and CDR2 sequences are GTSNPN and SVGIG (reference sequence). Following RNA extraction, reverse transcription yielded cDNA that acted as the sequencing template. TCRdb keeps only in-frame clones here, not all; method: immunoSEQ multiplex PCR. The table lists about 180,000 clones, roughly 60% of them singletons, with about 1.5% in the top ten. The chain uses TRBV30 and TRBJ1-5; 9 positions agree with TRBD1. The source is a human donor with alopecia areata. The source material was CD4+ T cells sorted from blood, sampled at week 0. The CDR3 sequence: CAWSGTGDQPQHF. The CDR3 DNA is TGTGCCTGGAGTGGGACAGGGGATCAGCCCCAGCATTTT.